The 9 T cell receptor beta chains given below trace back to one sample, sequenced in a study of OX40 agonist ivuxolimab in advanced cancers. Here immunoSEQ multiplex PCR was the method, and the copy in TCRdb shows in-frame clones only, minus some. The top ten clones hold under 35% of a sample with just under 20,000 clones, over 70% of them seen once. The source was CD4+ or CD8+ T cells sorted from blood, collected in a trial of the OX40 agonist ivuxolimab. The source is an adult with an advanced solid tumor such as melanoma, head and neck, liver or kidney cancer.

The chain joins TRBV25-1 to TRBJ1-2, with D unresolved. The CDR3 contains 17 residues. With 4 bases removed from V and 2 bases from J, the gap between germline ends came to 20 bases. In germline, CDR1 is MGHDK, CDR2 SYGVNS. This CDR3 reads CASSGPSAQETNYGYTF. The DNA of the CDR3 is TGTGCCAGCAGTGGCCCCTCGGCGCAGGAGACAAACTATGGCTACACCTTC.

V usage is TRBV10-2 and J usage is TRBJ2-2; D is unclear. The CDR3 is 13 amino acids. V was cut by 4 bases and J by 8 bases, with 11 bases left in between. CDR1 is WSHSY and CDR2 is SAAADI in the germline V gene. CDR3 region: CASSGVSWGELFF. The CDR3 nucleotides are TGCGCCAGCAGTGGGGTCTCTTGGGGGGAGCTGTTTTTT.

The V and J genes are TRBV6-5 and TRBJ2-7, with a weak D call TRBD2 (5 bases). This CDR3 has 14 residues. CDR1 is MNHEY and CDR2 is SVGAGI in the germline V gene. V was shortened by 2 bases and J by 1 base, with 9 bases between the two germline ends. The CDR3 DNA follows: TGTGCCAGCAGTTACCTCGGGAATTCCTACGAGCAGTACTTC. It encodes CASSYLGNSYEQYF.

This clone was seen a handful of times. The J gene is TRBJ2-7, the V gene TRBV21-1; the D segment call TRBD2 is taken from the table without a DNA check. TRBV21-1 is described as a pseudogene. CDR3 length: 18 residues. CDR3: CASEGLAGGASLFYEQYF. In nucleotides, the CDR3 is TGTGCCAGCGAGGGACTAGCGGGGGGGGCCTCTTTATTCTACGAGCAGTACTTC.

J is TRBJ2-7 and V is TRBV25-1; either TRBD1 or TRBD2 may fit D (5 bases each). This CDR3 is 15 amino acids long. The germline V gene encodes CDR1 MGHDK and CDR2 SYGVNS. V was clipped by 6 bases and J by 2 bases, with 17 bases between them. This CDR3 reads CASSPGTLLPYEQYF. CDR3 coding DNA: TGTGCCAGCAGCCCCGGGACCCTCCTTCCCTACGAGCAGTACTTC.

The CDR3: CASSVGVARDSEQYF. The CDR3 region has the DNA TGTGCCAGTAGTGTCGGGGTGGCAAGGGATTCCGAGCAGTACTTC. The chain has TRBV19 and TRBJ2-7, with a weak D call TRBD2 (5 bases). Germline V lookup: CDR1 LNHDA, CDR2 SQIVND (reference sequence). V was clipped by 5 bases and J by 6 bases, with 20 bases between them. This CDR3 has 15 residues.

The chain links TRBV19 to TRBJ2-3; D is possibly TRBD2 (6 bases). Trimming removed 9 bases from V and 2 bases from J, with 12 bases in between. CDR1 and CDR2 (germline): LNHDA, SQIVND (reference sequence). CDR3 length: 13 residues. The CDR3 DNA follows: TGTGCCAGCCAACCGGGACTCACAGATACGCAGTATTTT. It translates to CASQPGLTDTQYF.

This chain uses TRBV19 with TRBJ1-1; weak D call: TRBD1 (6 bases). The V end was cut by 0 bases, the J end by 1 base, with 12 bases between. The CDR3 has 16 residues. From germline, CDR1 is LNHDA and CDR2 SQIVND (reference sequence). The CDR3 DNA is TGTGCCAGTAGTATAGAGGGGGCGGGACAGAACACTGAAGCTTTCTTT. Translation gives CASSIEGAGQNTEAFF.

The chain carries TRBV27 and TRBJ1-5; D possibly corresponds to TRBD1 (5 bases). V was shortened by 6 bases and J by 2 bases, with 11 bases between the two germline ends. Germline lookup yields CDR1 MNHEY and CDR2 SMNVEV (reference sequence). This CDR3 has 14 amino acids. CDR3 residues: CASSPGNGNQPQHF. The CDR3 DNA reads TGTGCCAGCAGCCCAGGGAACGGCAATCAGCCCCAGCATTTT.